This T cell receptor beta chain was found in a study of beta chain features in type 1 diabetes. General study results and limits: In every one of the four CD4+ subsets, TCRB CDR3s were moderately but significantly shorter in Type 1 diabetes patients.

Note on this clone: The antigen remains undetermined.

All of the sorted populations showed purity greater than 98%. The isolated RNA, all of it, was reverse transcribed, so expressed TCRB transcripts were what got sequenced. Produced via immunoSEQ multiplex PCR; TCRdb's table is partial and in-frame only. The table records 330,000 or so clones, around an eighth of them present only once. This sequence originates from a woman aged 18 to 35 with type 1 diabetes. Sequenced sample: naive CD4+ T cells from blood.

In DNA form, the CDR3 reads TGTGCCAGCAGCAGTAAAGTCGGGGGGTCTACTGGGGCCAACGTCCTGACTTTC. Its protein product is CASSSKVGGSTGANVLTF. The chain joins TRBV16 to TRBJ2-6; 7 bases line up with TRBD2. J was trimmed by 2 bases and V by 5 bases; bases with no gene match: 12. The CDR3 is 18 amino acids. Germline assignment: CDR1 KGHSY and CDR2 FQNENV.